The 21 T cell receptor beta chains listed next were all sequenced from one sample in a study of T cells after yellow fever vaccination. Using its own MiXCR run on the 5' RACE reads, TCRdb lists one record per CDR3 protein. The table records 200,000 to 300,000 distinct CDR3 sequences, 6.5% to 7.5% of them present only once. The sequencing here drew on CD4+ T cells sorted from PBMCs, taken on the day of the yellow fever booster vaccination. The origin of the receptors is a man aged 30-40 years who received the YFV17D yellow fever vaccine.

The rearrangement links TRBV9 to TRBJ2-1; tentative D call: TRBD2 (6 bases). V shed 3 bases and J shed 7 bases, with 23 bases lying between them. The CDR3 runs to 17 residues. Germline loops: CDR1 SGDLS, CDR2 YYNGEE. DNA of the CDR3: TGTGCCAGCAGCGCCCCTATCCGGGACCCTGCGGGGAATGAGCAGTTCTTC. Protein: CASSAPIRDPAGNEQFF.

This clonotype showed up just a few times. J is TRBJ1-6 and V is TRBV20-1; D remains unclear. Between the trimmed V and J ends, which lost 7 bases and 5 bases, there was a span of 12 bases. Germline V lookup: CDR1 DFQATT, CDR2 SNEGSKA (reference sequence). This CDR3 has 13 residues. The CDR3 nucleotides read TGCAGTGATAGGACTGGGAATAATTCACCCCTCCACTTT. It encodes CSDRTGNNSPLHF.

This clonotype has only a few counts. V gene TRBV7-9 combines with J gene TRBJ2-7; 9 bases map to TRBD2. CDR3 length equals 14 residues. Looked up from germline, CDR1 is SEHNR and CDR2 is FQNEAQ (reference sequence). V was clipped by 6 bases and J by 4 bases; unmatched bases: 7. The CDR3 DNA sequence: TGTGCCAGCAGAGAGGCGGGAGGGCCTTACGAGCAGTACTTC. This sequence encodes CASREAGGPYEQYF.

There are many counts of this clonotype. The DNA for the CDR3 is TGCAGTGCCAAGAGGCGGTTAACTGCCTACGAGCAGTACTTC. It translates to CSAKRRLTAYEQYF. The V call is TRBV20-1, the J call TRBJ2-7, with unresolved D. The CDR3 length is 14 residues. Per germline, CDR1 DFQATT and CDR2 SNEGSKA (reference sequence). Between the trimmed V and J ends, which lost 6 bases and 2 bases, there was a span of 17 bases.

In this sample, this clonotype turned up many times. The gene calls are TRBV10-3 and TRBJ2-7; no firm D call. Germline V CDR1 and CDR2: ENHRY, SYGVKD. Trimming left V 6 bases short and J 3 bases short, with 6 bases between. The CDR3 has 11 residues. CDR3 DNA: TGTGCCATCAGCCCAGACTACGAGCAGTACTTC. Its protein is CAISPDYEQYF.

The chain carries TRBV10-3 and TRBJ1-1; TRBD1 might be the D (5 bases). V lost 8 bases and J 1 base, leaving 14 bases between the germline ends. The CDR3 consists of 14 residues. Germline CDR1 and CDR2: ENHRY and SYGVKD. For the CDR3, the DNA is TGTGCCATCCAGAGACAGAGGCAGAACACTGAAGCTTTCTTT. The encoded protein is CAIQRQRQNTEAFF.

This clonotype was observed a handful of times. The rearrangement links TRBV28 to TRBJ2-5; D not certain. V was clipped by 4 bases and J by 2 bases, with 14 bases between them. CDR1 and CDR2 from the germline V gene are MDHEN and SYDVKM. This CDR3 region has 15 residues. The DNA for the CDR3 is TGTGCCAGCAGTTCTGGGTATAGGGAACAAGAGACCCAGTACTTC. Translated, it gives CASSSGYREQETQYF.

This clonotype appeared a few times. The CDR3 loop is CASSGGLATETQYF. CDR3 nucleotide sequence: TGTGCCAGCAGCGGGGGACTAGCGACGGAGACCCAGTACTTC. The chain has TRBV5-5 and TRBJ2-5; TRBD2 aligns across 10 bases. The CDR3 is made up of 14 amino acids. V was clipped by 4 bases and J by 5 bases; unmatched bases: 5. Germline V gene sequence: CDR1 SGHKS, CDR2 YYEKEE (reference sequence).

The chain uses TRBV19 and TRBJ2-7, with 7 bases identical to TRBD1. Germline V CDR1 and CDR2: LNHDA, SQIVND (reference sequence). Trimming cost V 3 bases and J 2 bases; bases outside gene matches: 13. CDR3 size: 17 residues. CDR3 DNA: TGTGCCAGTAGTATTCAGGACAGGAAGCTCGGGACCTACGAGCAGTACTTC. Its translation is CASSIQDRKLGTYEQYF.

This clonotype turned up a few times. The chain is built from TRBV10-3 and TRBJ2-7; 7 positions match TRBD2. Germline CDR1 and CDR2: ENHRY and SYGVKD. The V and J ends lost 8 bases and 1 base, in that order; junction bases with no gene match: 8. There are 14 residues in the CDR3. The CDR3 reads CAIRSPSGSYEQYF. CDR3 sequence (DNA): TGTGCCATCCGGTCCCCTAGCGGTTCCTACGAGCAGTACTTC.

This clonotype appeared a few times. The rearrangement uses TRBV28 and TRBJ1-5; the D is unclear. CDR1 and CDR2 from the germline V gene are MDHEN and SYDVKM. Trimming cost V 6 bases and J 3 bases, with 9 bases left between them. The CDR3 extends over 13 amino acids. The CDR3: CASRWGLNQPQHF. The CDR3 coding sequence is TGTGCCAGCAGGTGGGGTCTCAATCAGCCCCAGCATTTT.

The sample holds many counts of this clonotype. The V gene is TRBV6-5, the J gene TRBJ2-7; D may be TRBD2 (6 bases). Germline values: CDR1 MNHEY, CDR2 SVGAGI. Deletions cut 0 bases from V and 0 bases from J, with 9 bases between. CDR3 length: 15 residues. This CDR3 reads CASSYSGGSSYEQYF. CDR3 DNA: TGTGCCAGCAGTTACTCGGGAGGAAGCTCCTACGAGCAGTACTTC.

This clonotype was seen a handful of times. V and J are TRBV19 and TRBJ2-1; D is possibly TRBD1 (6 bases). Looked up from germline, CDR1 is LNHDA and CDR2 is SQIVND (reference sequence). Between the trimmed V and J ends, which lost 3 bases and 0 bases, there was a span of 12 bases. The length of the CDR3 is 16 residues. The DNA of the CDR3 is TGTGCCAGTAGTATCCCTAGGGGGATCTCCTACAATGAGCAGTTCTTC. Residues: CASSIPRGISYNEQFF.

This clonotype was counted only a few times. The chain links TRBV5-1 to TRBJ2-5, with TRBD2 matching 10 bases. CDR3 length: 18 residues. CDR1 is SGHRS and CDR2 is YFSETQ in the germline V gene. V lost 0 bases and J lost 2; bases outside the gene matches: 10. The CDR3 region is CASSLAFIGTSDQETQYF. CDR3 nucleotides: TGCGCCAGCAGCTTGGCCTTTATAGGGACTAGCGATCAAGAGACCCAGTACTTC.

J is TRBJ2-7 and V is TRBV7-2, with 8 bases identical to TRBD2. This CDR3 spans 14 amino acids. Trimming cost V 3 bases and J 4 bases; bases outside gene matches: 5. Germline loops: CDR1 SGHTA, CDR2 FQGNSA. CDR3 loop: CASSFTSGQYEQYF. Written as DNA, the CDR3 is TGTGCCAGCAGCTTTACTAGCGGACAATACGAGCAGTACTTC.

This clonotype has only a few counts. V and J are TRBV5-1 and TRBJ2-3; possibly TRBD2 for D (5 bases). Trimming took 0 bases from V and 3 from J, leaving 11 bases between them. The CDR3 is 15 residues long. Germline V gives CDR1 SGHRS, CDR2 YFSETQ. The CDR3 reads CASSLDGSGTDTQYF. The CDR3 bases are TGCGCCAGCAGCTTGGATGGGTCGGGGACAGATACGCAGTATTTT.

In this sample, this clonotype turned up a few times. This sequence joins TRBV5-1 and TRBJ2-1; 9 positions agree with TRBD2. The CDR3 is 15 amino acids. J gave up 7 bases and V 0 bases, and 5 bases lay outside the gene matches. Germline values: CDR1 SGHRS, CDR2 YFSETQ. This chain's CDR3 is CASSLVAGGPNEQFF. For the CDR3, the DNA is TGCGCCAGCAGCTTGGTTGCGGGAGGGCCGAATGAGCAGTTCTTC.

This clonotype appeared a few times. The V and J genes are TRBV20-1 and TRBJ1-4; D is uncertain. There are 13 residues in the CDR3. Trimming stripped 1 base from V and 8 bases from J, with 11 bases between. Germline V gene lookup returns CDR1 DFQATT and CDR2 SNEGSKA (reference sequence). The CDR3, as DNA: TGCAGTGCTAGAGCTGGGATTGGAGAAAAACTGTTTTTT. This encodes CSARAGIGEKLFF.

The chain employs TRBV6-2 or TRBV6-3 and TRBJ2-3; TRBD2 aligns across 9 bases. In germline, CDR1 is MNHEY, CDR2 SVGEGT. Losses at the gene ends were 4 bases for V and 2 bases for J; bases not matched to a gene: 13. CDR3 length: 18 residues. The CDR3 is CASSSPPGLARFTDTQYF. The CDR3 coding sequence is TGTGCCAGCAGTTCCCCACCGGGACTAGCTCGTTTCACAGATACGCAGTATTTT.

A few counts support this clonotype. The J gene is TRBJ2-1, the V gene TRBV12-3 or TRBV12-4, with D unresolved. The length of the CDR3 is 13 residues. V lost 1 base and J 15 bases, leaving 16 bases between the germline ends. CDR3 amino acids: CASSLEDGNSAFF. The CDR3 DNA is TGTGCCAGCAGTTTAGAGGACGGTAACAGTGCGTTCTTC.

This clonotype was observed a handful of times. CDR3 region: CASSLMAGGPNTGELFF. CDR3 DNA sequence: TGTGCCAGCAGCTTAATGGCGGGAGGCCCTAACACCGGGGAGCTGTTTTTT. The chain uses TRBV7-8 and TRBJ2-2; TRBD2 agrees at 8 bases. This CDR3 comprises 17 residues. CDR1 and CDR2 (germline): SGHVS, FQNEAQ. The trim removed 2 bases at V and 2 bases at J, leaving 7 bases unmatched.